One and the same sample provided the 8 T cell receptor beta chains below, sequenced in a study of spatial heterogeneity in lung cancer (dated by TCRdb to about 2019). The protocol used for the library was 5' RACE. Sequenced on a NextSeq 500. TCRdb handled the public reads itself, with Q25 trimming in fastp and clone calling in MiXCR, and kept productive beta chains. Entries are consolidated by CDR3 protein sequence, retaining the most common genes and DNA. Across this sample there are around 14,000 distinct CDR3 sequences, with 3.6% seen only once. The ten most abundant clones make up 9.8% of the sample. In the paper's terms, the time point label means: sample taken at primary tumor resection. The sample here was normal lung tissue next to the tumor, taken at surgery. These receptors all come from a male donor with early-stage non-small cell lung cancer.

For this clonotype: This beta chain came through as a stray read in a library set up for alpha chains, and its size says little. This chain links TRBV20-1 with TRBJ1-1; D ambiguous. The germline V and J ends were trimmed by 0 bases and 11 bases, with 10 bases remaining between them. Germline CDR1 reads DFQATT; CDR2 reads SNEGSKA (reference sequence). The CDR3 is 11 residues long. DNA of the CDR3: TGCAGTGCTAGAGATCGCGCGGTGGCTTTCTTT. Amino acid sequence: CSARDRAVAFF.

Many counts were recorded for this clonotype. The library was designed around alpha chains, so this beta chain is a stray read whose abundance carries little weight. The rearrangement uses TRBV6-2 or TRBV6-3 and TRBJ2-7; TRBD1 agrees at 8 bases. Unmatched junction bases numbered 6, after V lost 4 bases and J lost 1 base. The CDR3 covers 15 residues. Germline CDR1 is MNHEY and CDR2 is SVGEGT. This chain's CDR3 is CASSSLQGASYEQYF. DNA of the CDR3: TGTGCCAGCAGTTCTCTTCAGGGGGCGTCCTACGAGCAGTACTTC.

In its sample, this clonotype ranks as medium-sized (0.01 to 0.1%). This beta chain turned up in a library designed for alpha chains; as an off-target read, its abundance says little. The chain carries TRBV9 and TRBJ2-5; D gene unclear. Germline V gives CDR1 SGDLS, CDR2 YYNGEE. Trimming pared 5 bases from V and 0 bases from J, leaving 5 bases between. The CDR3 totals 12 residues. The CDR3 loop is CASSSNQETQYF. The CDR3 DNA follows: TGTGCCAGCAGTTCGAACCAAGAGACCCAGTACTTC.

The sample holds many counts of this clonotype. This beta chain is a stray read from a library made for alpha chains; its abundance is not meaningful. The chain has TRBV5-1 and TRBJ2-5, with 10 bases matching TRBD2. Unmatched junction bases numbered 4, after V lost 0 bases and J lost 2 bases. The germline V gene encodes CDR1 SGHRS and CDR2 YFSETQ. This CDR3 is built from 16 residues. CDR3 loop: CASSLGLAGEQETQYF. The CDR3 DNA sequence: TGCGCCAGCAGCTTGGGGCTAGCGGGAGAACAAGAGACCCAGTACTTC.

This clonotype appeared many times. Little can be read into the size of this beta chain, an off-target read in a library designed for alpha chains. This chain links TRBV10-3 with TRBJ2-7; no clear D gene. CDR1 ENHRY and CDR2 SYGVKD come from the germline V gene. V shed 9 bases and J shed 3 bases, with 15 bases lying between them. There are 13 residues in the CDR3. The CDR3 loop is CAISTKGGYEQYF. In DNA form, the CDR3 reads TGTGCCATTTCAACGAAGGGCGGCTACGAGCAGTACTTC.

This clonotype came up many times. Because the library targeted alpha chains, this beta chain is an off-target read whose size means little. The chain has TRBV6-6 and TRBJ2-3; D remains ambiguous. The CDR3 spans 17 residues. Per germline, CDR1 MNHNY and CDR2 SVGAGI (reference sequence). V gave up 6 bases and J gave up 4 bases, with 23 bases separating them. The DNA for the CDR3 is TGTGCCAGCAGCCAAATCATCGGCAGGATTGTTTCAGATACGCAGTATTTT. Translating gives CASSQIIGRIVSDTQYF.

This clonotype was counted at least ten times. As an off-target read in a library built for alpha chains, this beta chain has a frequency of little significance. CDR3 loop: CASSLVGGSYNEQFF. The DNA for the CDR3 is TGTGCCAGCAGTTTAGTAGGCGGGAGTTACAATGAGCAGTTCTTC. The chain couples TRBV12-3 or TRBV12-4 to TRBJ2-1, with 7 positions matching TRBD2. The CDR3 extends over 15 amino acids. The junction had 4 bases not matched to a gene; V was cut back by 1 base and J by 4 bases.

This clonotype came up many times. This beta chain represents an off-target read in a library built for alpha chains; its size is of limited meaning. CDR3 residues: CASSSPGTQETQYF. CDR3 nucleotides: TGTGCCAGCAGTTCGCCAGGAACCCAAGAGACCCAGTACTTC. The rearrangement uses TRBV28 and TRBJ2-5; D gene ambiguous. V shed 4 bases and J shed 1 base, with 10 bases lying between them. Per the germline V gene, CDR1 is MDHEN and CDR2 is SYDVKM. This CDR3 has 14 amino acids.